This T cell receptor (beta chain) was identified during a study of blood T cell repertoires in COVID-19. As for the study in general: The origin of the acute and convalescent COVID-19 samples was the United States, Italy and Spain. PBMCs, B-cell-depleted T cells, or T cells were the source of the cDNA or gDNA that made up the material.

Germline V gene sequence: CDR1 SGHTA, CDR2 FQGTGA. This CDR3 comprises 13 residues. Deletions cut 2 bases from V and 7 bases from J, with 9 bases between. Study processing details: Nucleated cell number was recorded as an estimate derived from reference gene primer amplification. TCRdb keeps only in-frame clones here, not all; method: immunoSEQ multiplex PCR. V, J and clone size reflect that table, while D and trimming were determined from the DNA. The repertoire has 95,000 to 150,000 clones, around 88% of them found once; the top ten carry 0.88%. The sequencing sample was made of peripheral blood. The source of this sequence is a woman in her fifties or sixties with active or convalescent COVID-19. This sequence joins TRBV7-3 and TRBJ2-1, with D tentatively TRBD2 (6 bases). The CDR3 DNA reads as TGTGCCAGCAGCTTACAGGGACTTAATGAGCAGTTCTTC. Amino acid sequence: CASSLQGLNEQFF.